These T cell receptor beta chains were read from a single sample in a study of cytomegalovirus exposure and HLA in healthy donors. Profiling relied on immunoSEQ multiplex PCR, and the TCRdb table lists in-frame clones only, not all of them. Of 200,000 or so clones in the sample, under 90% were seen once. The source material was PBMCs. The receptor set was obtained from a boy aged 2-15 years in good health and CMV-seronegative. Each CDR3 is given with its conserved first and last residue. A D gene is named only where the DNA matches it firmly. Not all rows give a size; the values are once, few, many and, for expanded clones, a class.

abundance: NA; v_gene: TRBV18; d_gene: TRBD2; j_gene: TRBJ2-3; CDR3aa: CASSQGLAARDTQYF; CDR3nt: TGTGCCAGCTCACAGGGACTAGCGGCAAGAGATACGCAGTATTTT
abundance: once; v_gene: TRBV2; d_gene: TRBD2; j_gene: TRBJ2-3; CDR3aa: CASSDLAGGYTDTQYF; CDR3nt: TGTGCCAGCAGTGACCTAGCGGGGGGCTACACAGATACGCAGTATTTT
abundance: NA; v_gene: TRBV10-3; d_gene: NA; j_gene: TRBJ2-5; CDR3aa: CAIKAERLQETQYF; CDR3nt: TGTGCCATCAAGGCGGAGCGCCTTCAAGAGACCCAGTACTTC
abundance: NA; v_gene: TRBV2; d_gene: NA; j_gene: TRBJ2-1; CDR3aa: CAIVSAGRAPYNEQFF; CDR3nt: TGTGCCATCGTATCGGCCGGGCGGGCTCCCTACAATGAGCAGTTCTTC
abundance: NA; v_gene: TRBV10-3; d_gene: NA; j_gene: TRBJ1-1; CDR3aa: CAISGAGNTEAFF; CDR3nt: TGTGCCATCAGTGGAGCAGGGAACACTGAAGCTTTCTTT
abundance: NA; v_gene: TRBV5-6; d_gene: TRBD2; j_gene: TRBJ2-7; CDR3aa: CASRKRGSSYEQYF; CDR3nt: TGTGCCAGCAGGAAGCGGGGGAGCTCCTACGAGCAGTACTTC
abundance: NA; v_gene: TRBV18; d_gene: NA; j_gene: TRBJ2-3; CDR3aa: CASSPPVYRDTQYF; CDR3nt: TGTGCCAGCTCACCACCAGTTTATAGAGATACGCAGTATTTT
abundance: NA; v_gene: TRBV5-6; d_gene: TRBD2; j_gene: TRBJ2-1; CDR3aa: CASSSSGGSGEQFF; CDR3nt: TGTGCCAGCAGCAGTAGCGGGGGCTCGGGAGAGCAGTTCTTC
abundance: NA; v_gene: TRBV7-2; d_gene: NA; j_gene: TRBJ1-5; CDR3aa: CASPHDEYATTYSNQPQHF; CDR3nt: TGTGCCAGCCCCCACGATGAGTACGCTACTACCTATAGCAATCAGCCCCAGCATTTT
abundance: few; v_gene: TRBV10-3; d_gene: NA; j_gene: TRBJ2-3; CDR3aa: CAISESLTPDTQYF; CDR3nt: TGTGCCATCAGTGAGTCCCTTACACCAGATACGCAGTATTTT
abundance: NA; v_gene: TRBV7-7; d_gene: NA; j_gene: TRBJ2-5; CDR3aa: CASSFRDTETQYF; CDR3nt: TGTGCTAGCAGCTTCCGGGACACCGAGACCCAGTACTTC
abundance: NA; v_gene: TRBV9; d_gene: NA; j_gene: TRBJ2-5; CDR3aa: CASSVERFGETQYF; CDR3nt: TGTGCCAGCAGCGTCGAGCGGTTTGGGGAGACCCAGTACTTC
abundance: NA; v_gene: TRBV5-1; d_gene: TRBD1; j_gene: TRBJ1-1; CDR3aa: CASSGTDNTEAFF; CDR3nt: TGCGCCAGCAGTGGGACAGATAACACTGAAGCTTTCTTT
abundance: NA; v_gene: TRBV7-2; d_gene: NA; j_gene: TRBJ2-7; CDR3aa: CASSSLGLVYEQYF; CDR3nt: TGTGCCAGCAGCTCCCTTGGACTTGTCTACGAGCAGTACTTC
abundance: NA; v_gene: TRBV2; d_gene: NA; j_gene: TRBJ1-2; CDR3aa: CASPVDGSYGYTF; CDR3nt: TGTGCCAGTCCCGTTGATGGTAGCTATGGCTACACCTTC
abundance: NA; v_gene: TRBV5-5; d_gene: TRBD1; j_gene: TRBJ2-7; CDR3aa: CASSLGWDREFYEQYF; CDR3nt: TGTGCCAGCAGCTTGGGTTGGGACAGGGAATTCTACGAGCAGTACTTC
abundance: few; v_gene: TRBV9; d_gene: TRBD1; j_gene: TRBJ1-5; CDR3aa: CASSIQGDQPQHF; CDR3nt: TGTGCCAGCAGCATACAGGGGGACCAGCCCCAGCATTTT
abundance: NA; v_gene: TRBV25-1; d_gene: TRBD2; j_gene: TRBJ2-3; CDR3aa: CASRVGTSGGDTQYF; CDR3nt: TGTGCCAGCAGAGTAGGGACTAGCGGGGGTGATACGCAGTATTTT
abundance: NA; v_gene: TRBV10-2; d_gene: TRBD2; j_gene: TRBJ2-2; CDR3aa: CASSPRRGGYTGELFF; CDR3nt: TGCGCCAGCAGTCCGAGGCGGGGGGGGTACACCGGGGAGCTGTTTTTT
abundance: NA; v_gene: TRBV11-1; d_gene: NA; j_gene: TRBJ2-6; CDR3aa: CASSPTVSGANVLTF; CDR3nt: TGTGCCAGCAGCCCGACAGTCTCTGGGGCCAACGTCCTGACTTTC
abundance: NA; v_gene: TRBV5-4; d_gene: NA; j_gene: TRBJ1-6; CDR3aa: CASSLEDSGTYNSPLHF; CDR3nt: TGTGCCAGCAGCTTGGAGGACTCTGGAACTTATAATTCACCCCTCCACTTT
abundance: NA; v_gene: TRBV23-1; d_gene: NA; j_gene: TRBJ2-7; CDR3aa: CASSRRSYEQYF; CDR3nt: TGCGCCAGCAGCAGGAGGTCCTACGAGCAGTACTTC
abundance: NA; v_gene: TRBV18; d_gene: NA; j_gene: TRBJ2-1; CDR3aa: CASSPSRGAYNEQFF; CDR3nt: TGTGCCAGCTCACCATCCAGGGGGGCCTACAATGAGCAGTTCTTC
abundance: few; v_gene: TRBV2; d_gene: NA; j_gene: TRBJ2-2; CDR3aa: CASRWGGLNTGELFF; CDR3nt: TGTGCCAGCAGGTGGGGGGGCCTGAACACCGGGGAGCTGTTTTTT
abundance: NA; v_gene: TRBV4-1; d_gene: NA; j_gene: TRBJ2-7; CDR3aa: CASSQDMGRSYEQYF; CDR3nt: TGCGCCAGCAGCCAAGATATGGGGAGGAGTTACGAGCAGTACTTC
abundance: NA; v_gene: TRBV27; d_gene: NA; j_gene: TRBJ1-5; CDR3aa: CASSLGLNNQPQHF; CDR3nt: TGTGCCAGCAGTCTCGGACTGAACAATCAGCCCCAGCATTTT
abundance: NA; v_gene: TRBV6-1; d_gene: TRBD2; j_gene: TRBJ2-1; CDR3aa: CASSEVAGGPYEQFF; CDR3nt: TGTGCCAGCAGTGAAGTGGCGGGGGGGCCCTATGAGCAGTTCTTC
abundance: NA; v_gene: TRBV9; d_gene: TRBD1; j_gene: TRBJ2-7; CDR3aa: CASSVGGTGPFEQYF; CDR3nt: TGTGCCAGCAGCGTTGGGGGGACAGGGCCATTCGAGCAGTACTTC
abundance: NA; v_gene: TRBV7-2; d_gene: NA; j_gene: TRBJ2-7; CDR3aa: CASSLSTPLASYEQYF; CDR3nt: TGTGCCAGCAGCTTATCGACTCCGCTGGCCTCCTACGAGCAGTACTTC
abundance: NA; v_gene: TRBV6-1; d_gene: NA; j_gene: TRBJ1-1; CDR3aa: CASSEFWTATRLMNTEAFF; CDR3nt: TGTGCCAGCAGTGAGTTCTGGACAGCAACCAGACTCATGAACACTGAAGCTTTCTTT
abundance: NA; v_gene: TRBV15; d_gene: TRBD2; j_gene: TRBJ2-1; CDR3aa: CATSRVRGGATRVGSFNEQFF; CDR3nt: TGTGCCACCAGCAGAGTTCGGGGGGGAGCCACCAGGGTTGGCTCCTTCAATGAGCAGTTCTTC
abundance: NA; v_gene: TRBV7-2; d_gene: NA; j_gene: TRBJ1-2; CDR3aa: CASSREIGTNYGYTF; CDR3nt: TGTGCCAGCAGCCGAGAAATCGGGACAAACTATGGCTACACCTTC
abundance: few; v_gene: TRBV18; d_gene: NA; j_gene: TRBJ2-5; CDR3aa: CASSPPGRKETQYF; CDR3nt: TGTGCCAGCTCACCACCGGGCAGAAAAGAGACCCAGTACTTC
abundance: NA; v_gene: TRBV11-2; d_gene: TRBD1; j_gene: TRBJ1-2; CDR3aa: CASSFGTDYGYTF; CDR3nt: TGTGCCAGCAGCTTCGGGACAGACTATGGCTACACCTTC
abundance: few; v_gene: TRBV5-6; d_gene: TRBD2; j_gene: TRBJ2-3; CDR3aa: CASSLGGTYTDTQYF; CDR3nt: TGTGCCAGCAGCCTCGGGGGGACGTACACAGATACGCAGTATTTT
abundance: NA; v_gene: TRBV10-3; d_gene: TRBD1; j_gene: TRBJ1-1; CDR3aa: CATRGGLDTEAFF; CDR3nt: TGTGCCACCAGGGGGGGGCTCGACACTGAAGCTTTCTTT
abundance: NA; v_gene: TRBV4-1; d_gene: NA; j_gene: TRBJ2-7; CDR3aa: CASSQGASGFYEQYF; CDR3nt: TGCGCCAGCAGCCAGGGGGCCTCAGGGTTCTACGAGCAGTACTTC
abundance: NA; v_gene: TRBV7-2; d_gene: NA; j_gene: TRBJ1-1; CDR3aa: CASSLRGSEAFF; CDR3nt: TGTGCCAGCAGCCTAAGAGGCTCTGAAGCTTTCTTT
abundance: NA; v_gene: TRBV28; d_gene: NA; j_gene: TRBJ1-2; CDR3aa: CASSSGSGYTF; CDR3nt: TGTGCCAGCAGTTCAGGGTCCGGCTACACCTTC
abundance: NA; v_gene: TRBV7-2; d_gene: NA; j_gene: TRBJ1-2; CDR3aa: CASSLRTVGHGYTF; CDR3nt: TGTGCCAGCAGCCTACGGACAGTGGGGCATGGCTACACCTTC
abundance: NA; v_gene: TRBV18; d_gene: NA; j_gene: TRBJ2-7; CDR3aa: CASSPRDSTGQYF; CDR3nt: TGTGCCAGCTCACCTAGGGACTCCACCGGGCAGTACTTC
abundance: NA; v_gene: TRBV2; d_gene: TRBD1; j_gene: TRBJ1-3; CDR3aa: CASSLQGASSGNTIYF; CDR3nt: TGTGCCAGCAGCCTACAGGGGGCCTCTTCTGGAAACACCATATATTTT
abundance: NA; v_gene: TRBV7-8; d_gene: NA; j_gene: TRBJ2-7; CDR3aa: CATSGDTTYEQYF; CDR3nt: TGTGCCACGTCCGGGGACACTACCTACGAGCAGTACTTC